This T cell receptor beta chain stems from a study of blood T cell repertoires in COVID-19. Looking at the study overall: The United States, Italy and Spain provided the acute and convalescent COVID-19 samples.

This CDR3 is built from 15 residues. With V trimmed by 5 bases and J by 5 bases, 4 bases remained unmatched. The germline V gene encodes CDR1 KGHSH and CDR2 LQKENI. The table came from immunoSEQ multiplex PCR; TCRdb's copy has only in-frame clones and leaves some out. The sample consists of 52,000 or so clones, about 75% of them appearing once. The chain uses TRBV18 and TRBJ2-4; 12 positions agree with TRBD2. The TCR was taken from a man aged 45-65 years with active or convalescent COVID-19. Sequencing was done on a sample of peripheral blood. CDR3 nucleotide sequence: TGTGCCAGCTCAACAGGACTAGCGGGACAAAACATTCAGTACTTC. Translated, it gives CASSTGLAGQNIQYF.